This T cell receptor beta chain was recorded in a study of T cell responses to AZD1222 COVID-19 vaccine. CDR3 length equals 15 residues. CDR1 is MNHEY, CDR2 SVGAGI, per germline. Trimming shortened V by 7 bases and J by 4 bases, and 16 bases separated the two germline ends. Data came from immunoSEQ multiplex PCR; TCRdb stores just in-frame clones and leaves some out. The sample carries roughly 140,000 clones, 85% to 90% recorded once. The V call is TRBV6-5, the J call TRBJ2-2; D uncertain. Sequencing was performed on peripheral blood, taken 28 days after the second AZD1222 dose. This receptor was identified in an adult who received the AZD1222 COVID-19 vaccine. Written as DNA, the CDR3 is TGTGCCAGCAAAACTGGACCATTAACCACCGGGGAGCTGTTTTTT. Protein sequence: CASKTGPLTTGELFF.